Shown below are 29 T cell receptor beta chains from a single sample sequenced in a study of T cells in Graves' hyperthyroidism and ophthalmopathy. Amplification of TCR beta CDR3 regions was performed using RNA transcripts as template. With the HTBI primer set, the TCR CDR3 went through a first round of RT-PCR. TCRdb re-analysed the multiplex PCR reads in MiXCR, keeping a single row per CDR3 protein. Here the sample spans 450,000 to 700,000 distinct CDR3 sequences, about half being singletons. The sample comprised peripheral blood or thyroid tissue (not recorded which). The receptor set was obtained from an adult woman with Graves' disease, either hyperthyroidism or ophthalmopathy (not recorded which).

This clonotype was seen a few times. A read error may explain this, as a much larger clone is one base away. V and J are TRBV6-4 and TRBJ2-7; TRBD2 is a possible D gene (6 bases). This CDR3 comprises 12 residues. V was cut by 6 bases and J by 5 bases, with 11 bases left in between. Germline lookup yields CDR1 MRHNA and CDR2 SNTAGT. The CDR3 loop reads CASRRDKNEQYF. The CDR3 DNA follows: TGTGCCAGCAGGCGGGATAAGAACGAGCAGTACTTC.

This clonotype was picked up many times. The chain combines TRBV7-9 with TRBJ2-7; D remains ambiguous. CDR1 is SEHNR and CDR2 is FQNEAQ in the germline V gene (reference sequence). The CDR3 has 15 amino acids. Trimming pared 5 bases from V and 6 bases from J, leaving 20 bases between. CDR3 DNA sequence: TGTGCCAGCAGCCCCAGTTCGGGTGGGATGGTCGAGCAGTACTTC. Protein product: CASSPSSGGMVEQYF.

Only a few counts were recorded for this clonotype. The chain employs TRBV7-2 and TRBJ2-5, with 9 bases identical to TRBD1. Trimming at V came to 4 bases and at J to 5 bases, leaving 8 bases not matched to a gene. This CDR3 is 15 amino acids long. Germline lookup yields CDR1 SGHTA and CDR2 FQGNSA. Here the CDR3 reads CASSYTGQGGETQYF. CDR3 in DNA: TGTGCCAGCAGCTATACGGGACAGGGAGGGGAGACCCAGTACTTC. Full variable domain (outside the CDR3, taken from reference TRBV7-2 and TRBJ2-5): GAGVSQSPSNKVTEKGKDVELRCDPISGHTALYWYRQSLGQGLEFLIYFQGNSAPDKSGLPSDRFSAERTGGSVSTLTIQRTQQEDSAVYLCASSYTGQGGETQYFGPGTRLLVL.

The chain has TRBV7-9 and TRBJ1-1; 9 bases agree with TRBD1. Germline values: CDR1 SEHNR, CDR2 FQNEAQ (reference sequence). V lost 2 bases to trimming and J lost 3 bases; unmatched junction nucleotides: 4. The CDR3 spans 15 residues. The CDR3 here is CASSLMTGGYTEAFF. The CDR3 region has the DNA TGTGCCAGCAGCTTAATGACAGGGGGTTACACTGAAGCTTTCTTT. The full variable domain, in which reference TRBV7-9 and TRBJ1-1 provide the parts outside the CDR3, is DTGVSQNPRHKITKRGQNVTFRCDPISEHNRLYWYRQTLGQGPEFLTYFQNEAQLEKSRLLSDRFSAERPKGSFSTLEIQRTEQGDSAMYLCASSLMTGGYTEAFFGQGTRLTVV.

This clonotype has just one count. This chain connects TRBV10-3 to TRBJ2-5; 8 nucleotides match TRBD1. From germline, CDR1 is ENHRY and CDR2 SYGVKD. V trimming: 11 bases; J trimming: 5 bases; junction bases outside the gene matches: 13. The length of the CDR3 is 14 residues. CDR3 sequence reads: CAASTGGMMETQYF. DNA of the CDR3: TGTGCCGCCAGTACAGGGGGGATGATGGAGACCCAGTACTTC.

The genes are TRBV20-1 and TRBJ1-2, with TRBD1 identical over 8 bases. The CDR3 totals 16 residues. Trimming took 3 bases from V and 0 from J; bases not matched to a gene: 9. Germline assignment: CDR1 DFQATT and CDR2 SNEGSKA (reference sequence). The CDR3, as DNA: TGCAGTGCTAGCGCCGGGACAGGCTCCGCTAACTATGGCTACACCTTC. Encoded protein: CSASAGTGSANYGYTF.

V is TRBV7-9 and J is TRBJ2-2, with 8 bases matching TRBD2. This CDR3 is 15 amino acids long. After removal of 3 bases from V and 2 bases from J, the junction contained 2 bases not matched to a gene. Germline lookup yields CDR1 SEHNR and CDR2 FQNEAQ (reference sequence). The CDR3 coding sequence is TGTGCCAGCAGCTTTGTAGCGGGAAACACCGGGGAGCTGTTTTTT. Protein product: CASSFVAGNTGELFF.

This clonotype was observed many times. CDR3 nucleotide sequence: TGTGCCAGCAGCGTAGGACAGGGGATCCACGAGCAGTACTTC. Protein: CASSVGQGIHEQYF. This rearrangement joins TRBV9 to TRBJ2-7, with TRBD1 matching 8 bases. The V and J ends lost 0 bases and 5 bases, in that order; junction bases with no gene match: 4. Germline loops: CDR1 SGDLS, CDR2 YYNGEE. This CDR3 comprises 14 residues.

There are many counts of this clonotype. CDR3 sequence reads: CASRSSGTGNWDYGYTF. CDR3 nucleotides: TGTGCCAGCAGATCATCCGGGACTGGGAACTGGGACTATGGCTACACCTTC. The chain combines TRBV6-6 with TRBJ1-2; maybe TRBD1 (5 bases). CDR1 MNHNY and CDR2 SVGAGI come from the germline V gene (reference sequence). The CDR3 length is 17 residues. V was clipped by 6 bases and J by 3 bases, with 23 bases between them.

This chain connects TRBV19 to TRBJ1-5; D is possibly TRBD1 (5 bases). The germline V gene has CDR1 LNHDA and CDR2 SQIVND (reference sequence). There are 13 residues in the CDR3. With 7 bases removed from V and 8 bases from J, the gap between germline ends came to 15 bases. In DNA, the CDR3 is TGTGCCAGTACCATCCGGGGCGACGAGCCCCAGCATTTT. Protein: CASTIRGDEPQHF.

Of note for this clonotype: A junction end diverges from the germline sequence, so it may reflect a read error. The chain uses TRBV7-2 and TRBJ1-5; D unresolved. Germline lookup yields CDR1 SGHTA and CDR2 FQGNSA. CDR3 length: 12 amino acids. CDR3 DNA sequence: TGTGCCGGCAGCTTCGGAGGTCAGCCCCATCATTTT. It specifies CAGSFGGQPHHF.

The CDR3 sequence is CSVEGGFEGGYGYTF. The CDR3 bases are TGCAGCGTTGAAGGCGGTTTTGAGGGAGGCTATGGCTACACCTTC. V usage is TRBV29-1 and J usage is TRBJ1-2; the D is unclear. Germline V CDR1 and CDR2: SQVTM, ANQGSEA. Trimming removed 1 base at V and 4 bases at J, with 16 bases between. The CDR3 loop spans 15 amino acids.

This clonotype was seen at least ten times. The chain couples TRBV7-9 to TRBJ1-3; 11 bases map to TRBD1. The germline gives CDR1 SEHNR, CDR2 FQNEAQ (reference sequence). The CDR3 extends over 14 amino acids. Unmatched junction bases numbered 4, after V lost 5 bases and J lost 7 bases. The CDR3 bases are TGTGCCAGCAGCCACCGGGACAGGGGGAACACCATATATTTT. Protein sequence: CASSHRDRGNTIYF.

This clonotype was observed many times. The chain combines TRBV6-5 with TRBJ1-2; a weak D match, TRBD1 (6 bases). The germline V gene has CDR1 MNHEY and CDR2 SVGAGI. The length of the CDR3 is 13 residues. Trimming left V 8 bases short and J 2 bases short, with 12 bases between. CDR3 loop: CASRRQDNYGYTF. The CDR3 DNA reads TGTGCCAGCCGAAGACAGGACAACTATGGCTACACCTTC.

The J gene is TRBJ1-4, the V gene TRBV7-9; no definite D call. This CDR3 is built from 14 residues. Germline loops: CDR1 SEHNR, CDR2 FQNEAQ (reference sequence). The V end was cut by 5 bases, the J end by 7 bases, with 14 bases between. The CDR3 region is CASSPPNRTEKLFF. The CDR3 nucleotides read TGTGCCAGCAGCCCCCCAAATCGTACTGAAAAACTGTTTTTT.

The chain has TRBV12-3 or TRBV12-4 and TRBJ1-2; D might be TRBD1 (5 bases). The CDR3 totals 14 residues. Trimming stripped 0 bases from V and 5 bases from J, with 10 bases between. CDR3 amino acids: CASSLASGGYGYTF. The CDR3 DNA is TGTGCCAGCAGTTTAGCCTCCGGGGGGTATGGCTACACCTTC.

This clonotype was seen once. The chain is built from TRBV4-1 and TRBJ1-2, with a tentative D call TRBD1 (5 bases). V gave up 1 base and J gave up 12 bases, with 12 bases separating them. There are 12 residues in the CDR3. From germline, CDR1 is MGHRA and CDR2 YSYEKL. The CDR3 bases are TGCGCCAGCAGCCAAGGAGGGACTGGAAACACCTTC. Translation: CASSQGGTGNTF.

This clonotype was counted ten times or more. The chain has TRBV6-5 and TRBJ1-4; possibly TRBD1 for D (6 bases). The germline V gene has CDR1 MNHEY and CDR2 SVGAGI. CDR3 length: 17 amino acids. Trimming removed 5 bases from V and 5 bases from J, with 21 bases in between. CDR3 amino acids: CASSRTSSGVSNEKLFF. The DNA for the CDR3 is TGTGCCAGCAGTCGGACATCTTCAGGGGTATCGAATGAAAAACTGTTTTTT.

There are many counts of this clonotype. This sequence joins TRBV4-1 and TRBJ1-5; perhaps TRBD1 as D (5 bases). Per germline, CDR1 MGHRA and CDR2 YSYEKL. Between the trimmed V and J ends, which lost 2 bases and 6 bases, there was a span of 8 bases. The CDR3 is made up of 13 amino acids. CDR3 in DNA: TGCGCCAGCAGCCAAAGGGGTAGTCAGCCCCAGCATTTT. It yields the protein CASSQRGSQPQHF.

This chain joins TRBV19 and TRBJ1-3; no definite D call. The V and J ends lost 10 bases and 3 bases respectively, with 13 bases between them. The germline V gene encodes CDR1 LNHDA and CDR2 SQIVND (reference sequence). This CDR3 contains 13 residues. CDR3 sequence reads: CATGIGGGNTIYF. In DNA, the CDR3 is TGTGCCACCGGAATCGGCGGTGGAAACACCATATATTTT.

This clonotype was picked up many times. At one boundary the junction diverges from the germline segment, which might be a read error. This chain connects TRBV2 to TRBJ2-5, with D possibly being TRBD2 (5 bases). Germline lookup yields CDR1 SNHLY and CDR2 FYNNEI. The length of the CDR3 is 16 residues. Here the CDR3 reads CASSEYGLAHQGTQYF. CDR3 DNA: TGTGCCAGCAGTGAATACGGGCTAGCCCACCAAGGGACCCAGTACTTC.

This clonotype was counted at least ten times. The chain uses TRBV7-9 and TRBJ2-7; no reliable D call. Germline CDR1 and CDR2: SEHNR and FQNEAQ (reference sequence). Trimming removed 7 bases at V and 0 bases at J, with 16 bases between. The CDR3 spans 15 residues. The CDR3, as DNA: TGTGCCAGCATGGCTTTCCCTTCGAGCTCCTACGAGCAGTACTTC. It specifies CASMAFPSSSYEQYF.

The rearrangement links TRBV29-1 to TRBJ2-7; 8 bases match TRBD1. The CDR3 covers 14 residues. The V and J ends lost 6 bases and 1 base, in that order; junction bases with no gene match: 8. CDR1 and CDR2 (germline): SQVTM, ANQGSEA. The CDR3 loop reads CSVAPRTGSYEQYF. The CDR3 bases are TGCAGCGTCGCACCGCGGACAGGGTCCTACGAGCAGTACTTC.

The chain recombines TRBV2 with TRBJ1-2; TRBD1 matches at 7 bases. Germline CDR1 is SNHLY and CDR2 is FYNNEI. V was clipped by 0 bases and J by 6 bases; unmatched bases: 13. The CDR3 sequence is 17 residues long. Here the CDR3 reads CASSEARGAGGTDGYTF. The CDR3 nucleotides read TGTGCCAGCAGTGAAGCGCGCGGAGCGGGAGGGACAGATGGCTACACCTTC.

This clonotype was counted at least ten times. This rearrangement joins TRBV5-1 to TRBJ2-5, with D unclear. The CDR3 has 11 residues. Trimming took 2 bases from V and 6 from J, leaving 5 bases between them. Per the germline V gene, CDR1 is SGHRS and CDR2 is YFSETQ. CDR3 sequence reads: CASSFEKTQYF. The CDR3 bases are TGCGCCAGCAGCTTTGAAAAGACCCAGTACTTC.

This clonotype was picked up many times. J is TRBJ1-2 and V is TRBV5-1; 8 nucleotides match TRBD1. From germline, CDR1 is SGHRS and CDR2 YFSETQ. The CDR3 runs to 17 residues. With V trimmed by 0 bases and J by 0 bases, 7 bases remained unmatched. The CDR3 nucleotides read TGCGCCAGCAGCTTGGCAGGGGGCCATAGTACTAACTATGGCTACACCTTC. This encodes CASSLAGGHSTNYGYTF. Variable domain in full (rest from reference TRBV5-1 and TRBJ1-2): KAGVTQTPRYLIKTRGQQVTLSCSPISGHRSVSWYQQTPGQGLQFLFEYFSETQRNKGNFPGRFSGRQFSNSRSEMNVSTLELGDSALYLCASSLAGGHSTNYGYTFGSGTRLTVV.

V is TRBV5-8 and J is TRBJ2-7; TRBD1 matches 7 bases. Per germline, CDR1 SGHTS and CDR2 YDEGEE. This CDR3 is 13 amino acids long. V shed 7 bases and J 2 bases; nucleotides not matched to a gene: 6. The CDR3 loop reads CASEGQVTYEQYF. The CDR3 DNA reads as TGTGCCAGCGAAGGACAGGTTACCTACGAGCAGTACTTC.

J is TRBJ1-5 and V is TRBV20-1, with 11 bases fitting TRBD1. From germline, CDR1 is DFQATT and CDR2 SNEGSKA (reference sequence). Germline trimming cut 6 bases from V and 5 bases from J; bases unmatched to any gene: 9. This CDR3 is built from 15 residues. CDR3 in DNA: TGCAGTGCCACCCGGGACAGGGGGAGGGATCAGCCCCAGCATTTT. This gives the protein CSATRDRGRDQPQHF.

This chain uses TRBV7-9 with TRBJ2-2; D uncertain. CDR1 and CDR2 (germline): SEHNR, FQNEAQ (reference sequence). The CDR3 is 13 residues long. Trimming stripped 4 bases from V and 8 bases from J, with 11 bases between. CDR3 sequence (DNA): TGTGCCAGCAGCTCAACCCCCAAGGGGGAGCTGTTTTTT. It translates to CASSSTPKGELFF.